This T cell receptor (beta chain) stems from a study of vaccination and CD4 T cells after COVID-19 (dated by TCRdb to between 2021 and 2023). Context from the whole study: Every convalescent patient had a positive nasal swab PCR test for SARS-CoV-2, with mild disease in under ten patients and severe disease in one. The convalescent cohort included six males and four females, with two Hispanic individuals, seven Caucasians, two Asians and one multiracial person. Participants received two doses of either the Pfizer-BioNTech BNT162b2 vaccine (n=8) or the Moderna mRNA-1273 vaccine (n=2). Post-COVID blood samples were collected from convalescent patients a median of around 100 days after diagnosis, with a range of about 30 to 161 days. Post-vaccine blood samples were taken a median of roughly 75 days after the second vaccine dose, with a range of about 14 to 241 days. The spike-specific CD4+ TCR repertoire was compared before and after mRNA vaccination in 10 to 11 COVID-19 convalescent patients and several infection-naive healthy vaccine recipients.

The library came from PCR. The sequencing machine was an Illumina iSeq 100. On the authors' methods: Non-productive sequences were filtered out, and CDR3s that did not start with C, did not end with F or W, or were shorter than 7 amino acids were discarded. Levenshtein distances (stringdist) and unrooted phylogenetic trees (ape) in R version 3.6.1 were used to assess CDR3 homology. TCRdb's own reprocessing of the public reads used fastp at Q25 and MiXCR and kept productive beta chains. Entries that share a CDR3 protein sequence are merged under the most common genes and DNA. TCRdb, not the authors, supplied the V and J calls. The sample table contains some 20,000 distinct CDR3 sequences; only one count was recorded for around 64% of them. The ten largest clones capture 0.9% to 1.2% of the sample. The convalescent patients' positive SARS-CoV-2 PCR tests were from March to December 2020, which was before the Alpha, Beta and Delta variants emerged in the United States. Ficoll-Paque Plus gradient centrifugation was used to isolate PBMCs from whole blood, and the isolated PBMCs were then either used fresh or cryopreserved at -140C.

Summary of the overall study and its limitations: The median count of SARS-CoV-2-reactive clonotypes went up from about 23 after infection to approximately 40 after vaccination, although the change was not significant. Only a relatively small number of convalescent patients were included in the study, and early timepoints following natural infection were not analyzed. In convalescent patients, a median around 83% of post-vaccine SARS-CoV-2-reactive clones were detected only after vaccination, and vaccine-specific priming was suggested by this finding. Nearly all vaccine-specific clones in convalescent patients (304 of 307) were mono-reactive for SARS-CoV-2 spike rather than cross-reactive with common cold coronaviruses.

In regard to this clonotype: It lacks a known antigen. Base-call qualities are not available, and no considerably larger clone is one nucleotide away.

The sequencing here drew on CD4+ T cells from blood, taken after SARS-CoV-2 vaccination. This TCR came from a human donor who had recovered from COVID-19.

For the CDR3, the sequence is CSASTLANTEAFF. The DNA reads as follows: TGCAGCGCATCCACCCTTGCGAACACTGAAGCTTTCTTT. The chain joins TRBV29-1 to TRBJ1-1; confidence is insufficient to name the D gene. The germline ends are 13 bases apart after V is trimmed by 7 bases and J by 1 base. Measured from the cysteine to the phenylalanine, the CDR3 is 13 residues long. CDR3 DNA is the only sequence kept; it has 39 bases, read in frame from the first base. According to the germline V gene, CDR1 reads SQVTM and CDR2 reads ANQGSEA.